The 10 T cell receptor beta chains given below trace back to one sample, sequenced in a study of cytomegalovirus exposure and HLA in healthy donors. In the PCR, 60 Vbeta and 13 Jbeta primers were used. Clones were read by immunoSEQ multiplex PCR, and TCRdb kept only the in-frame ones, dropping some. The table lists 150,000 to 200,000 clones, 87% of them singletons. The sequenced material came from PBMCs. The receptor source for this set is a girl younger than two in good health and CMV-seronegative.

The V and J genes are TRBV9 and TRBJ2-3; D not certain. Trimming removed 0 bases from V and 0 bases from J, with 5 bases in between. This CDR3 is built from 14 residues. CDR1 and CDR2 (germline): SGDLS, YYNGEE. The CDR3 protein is CASSVGQSTDTQYF. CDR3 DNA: TGTGCCAGCAGCGTAGGTCAGAGCACAGATACGCAGTATTTT.

CDR3: CASSLAGTGAYEQYF. The CDR3 region has the DNA TGTGCCAGCAGCTTAGCCGGGACAGGGGCCTACGAGCAGTACTTC. The chain employs TRBV11-1 and TRBJ2-7; 10 bases line up with TRBD1. The V and J ends lost 0 bases and 2 bases, in that order; junction bases with no gene match: 1. The CDR3 consists of 15 residues. Germline V gene sequence: CDR1 SGHAT, CDR2 FQDESV (reference sequence).

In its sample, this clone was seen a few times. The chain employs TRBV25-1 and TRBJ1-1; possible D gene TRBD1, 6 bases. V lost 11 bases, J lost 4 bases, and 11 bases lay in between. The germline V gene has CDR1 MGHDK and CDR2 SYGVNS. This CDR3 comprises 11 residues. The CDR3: CAAQGFTEAFF. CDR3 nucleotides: TGTGCCGCCCAGGGGTTCACTGAAGCTTTCTTT. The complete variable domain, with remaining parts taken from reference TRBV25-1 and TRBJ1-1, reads EADIYQTPRYLVIGTGKKITLECSQTMGHDKMYWYQQDPGMELHLIHYSYGVNSTEKGDLSSESTVSRIRTEHFPLTLESARPSHTSQYLCAAQGFTEAFFGQGTRLTVV.

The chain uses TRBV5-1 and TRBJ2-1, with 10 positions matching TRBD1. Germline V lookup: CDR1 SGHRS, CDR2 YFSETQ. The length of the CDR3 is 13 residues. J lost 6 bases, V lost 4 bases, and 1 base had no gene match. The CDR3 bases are TGCGCCAGCAGCCGGGACAGGGGCAATGAGCAGTTCTTC. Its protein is CASSRDRGNEQFF.

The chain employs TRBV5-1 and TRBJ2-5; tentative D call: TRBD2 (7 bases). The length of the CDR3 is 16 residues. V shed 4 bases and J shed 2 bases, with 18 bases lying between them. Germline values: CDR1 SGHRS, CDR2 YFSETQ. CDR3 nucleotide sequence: TGCGCCAGCAGCCTGGGGGGGCCACCTATACAAGAGACCCAGTACTTC. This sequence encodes CASSLGGPPIQETQYF. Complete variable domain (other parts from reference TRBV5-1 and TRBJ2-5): KAGVTQTPRYLIKTRGQQVTLSCSPISGHRSVSWYQQTPGQGLQFLFEYFSETQRNKGNFPGRFSGRQFSNSRSEMNVSTLELGDSALYLCASSLGGPPIQETQYFGPGTRLLVL.

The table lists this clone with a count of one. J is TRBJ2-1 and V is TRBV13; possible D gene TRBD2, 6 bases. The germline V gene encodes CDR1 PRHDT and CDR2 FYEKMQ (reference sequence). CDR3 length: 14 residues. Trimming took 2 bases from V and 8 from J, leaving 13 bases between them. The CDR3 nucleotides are TGTGCCAGCAGCTTAACCCTAGCGAGGTATGAGCAGTTCTTC. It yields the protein CASSLTLARYEQFF.

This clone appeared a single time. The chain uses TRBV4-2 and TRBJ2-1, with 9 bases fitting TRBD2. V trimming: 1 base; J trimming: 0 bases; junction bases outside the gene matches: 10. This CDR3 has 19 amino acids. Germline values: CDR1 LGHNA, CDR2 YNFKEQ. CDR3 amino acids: CASSQASAGGPRSYNEQFF. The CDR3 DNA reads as TGTGCCAGCAGCCAAGCGTCAGCGGGAGGCCCACGCTCCTACAATGAGCAGTTCTTC.

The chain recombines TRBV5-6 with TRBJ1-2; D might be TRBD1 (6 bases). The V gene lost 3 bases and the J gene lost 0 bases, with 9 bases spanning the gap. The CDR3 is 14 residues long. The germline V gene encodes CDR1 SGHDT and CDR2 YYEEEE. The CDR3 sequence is CASSSRTANYGYTF. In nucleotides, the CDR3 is TGTGCCAGCAGCTCGAGGACAGCTAACTATGGCTACACCTTC. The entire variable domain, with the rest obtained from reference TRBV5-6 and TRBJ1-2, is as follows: DAGVTQSPTHLIKTRGQQVTLRCSPKSGHDTVSWYQQALGQGPQFIFQYYEEEERQRGNFPDRFSGHQFPNYSSELNVNALLLGDSALYLCASSSRTANYGYTFGSGTRLTVV.

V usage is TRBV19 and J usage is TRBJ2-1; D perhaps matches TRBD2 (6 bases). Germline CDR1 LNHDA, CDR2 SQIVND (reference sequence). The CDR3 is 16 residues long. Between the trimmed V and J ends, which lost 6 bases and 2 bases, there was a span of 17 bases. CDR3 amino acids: CASSPEAGQTYNEQFF. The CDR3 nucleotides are TGTGCCAGTAGCCCAGAAGCGGGCCAGACCTACAATGAGCAGTTCTTC.

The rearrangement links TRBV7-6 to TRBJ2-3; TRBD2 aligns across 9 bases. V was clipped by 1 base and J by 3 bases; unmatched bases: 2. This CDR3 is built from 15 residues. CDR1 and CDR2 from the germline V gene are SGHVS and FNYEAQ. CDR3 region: CASSLGSGGTDTQYF. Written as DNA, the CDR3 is TGTGCCAGCAGCTTAGGTAGCGGGGGAACAGATACGCAGTATTTT.